The present entry profiles one TCR beta chain with its context. No antigen is known for it. The sample belongs to a study of cytomegalovirus exposure and HLA in healthy donors. Study as a whole: An earlier analysis found fewer than 140 million unique TCR beta sequences from approximately 190 million T cells. The Caucasian-associated ancestry cluster contained more than 75% of the approximately 390 genotyped donors. Study findings and constraints: Being productive about 87% or about 30% of the time was typical of most TCR beta V segments in an earlier analysis.

The CDR3 spans 15 residues. Germline CDR1 is WSHSY and CDR2 is SAAADI. Trimming removed 3 bases from V and 10 bases from J, with 16 bases in between. In the PCR, 60 Vbeta and 13 Jbeta primers were used. In the original workflow: A follow-up analysis tallied 60 million to 85 million unique TCR beta chains, 9 million to 11 million shared. Here immunoSEQ multiplex PCR was the method, and the copy in TCRdb shows in-frame clones only, minus some. Clone size and the V and J calls come from that table; the DNA yielded D and trimming. The sample has 200,000 or so clones, around 81% seen once. This rearrangement joins TRBV10-2 to TRBJ1-6; maybe TRBD1 (5 bases). This receptor was taken from a woman between 18 and 30 years old in good health and CMV-seropositive. The sample was PBMCs. The CDR3 loop is CASSELGALRSPLHF. The CDR3 coding sequence is TGCGCCAGCAGTGAATTAGGGGCCCTCCGGTCACCCCTCCACTTT.